This record looks at one T cell receptor (beta chain) sequence and its context. Its antigen is currently unknown. This specimen belongs to a study of monozygotic twins with cystic fibrosis. The CDR3 consists of 13 residues. Unmatched junction bases numbered 0, after V lost 0 bases and J lost 6 bases. Germline V lookup: CDR1 MNHEY, CDR2 SVGAGI. Clones were read by immunoSEQ multiplex PCR, and TCRdb kept only the in-frame ones, dropping some. The sample records around 1,000 clones, 85% to 95% being singletons. Whole-study findings and limits: Nucleotide-identical clonotype sharing was significantly higher within monozygotic CF twin pairs than between unrelated CF individuals. Median Simpson clonality of approximately 0.0091 suggested naive T cells predominated. Co-twins had the most similar V usage for 13 of 16 pairs, J for 8.

This clonotype was obtained from a boy between 5 and 17 years old with cystic fibrosis. The chain carries TRBV6-5 and TRBJ1-1; TRBD1 agrees at 8 bases. The sequencing sample was made of blood. CDR3 sequence reads: CASSYSRGPEAFF. Here the CDR3 DNA reads TGTGCCAGCAGTTACTCCAGGGGGCCTGAAGCTTTCTTT.